This T cell receptor (beta chain) derives from a study of shared clonotypes between healthy human individuals. General observations from the study: Some clonotypes were shared by all four sorted-subset donors, while others were not shared. The non-shared ones had lower generation probabilities than the shared ones.

There were only Caucasian adults among the donors, and all lived in Nashville, Tennessee. V lost 0 bases, J lost 13 bases, and 13 bases stayed unmatched. The CDR3 sequence is 17 residues long. Germline CDR1 ENHRY, CDR2 SYGVKD. About this clone itself: Its specificity is unknown.

Every subset's genomic DNA went evenly onto several immunoSEQ plates. Here immunoSEQ multiplex PCR was the method, and the copy in TCRdb shows in-frame clones only, minus some. The table has 95,000 to 120,000 clones, 65% to 75% seen once. This clonotype was obtained from a woman aged 30 to 39 in good health. The chain couples TRBV10-3 to TRBJ2-7; 15 nucleotides agree with TRBD2. The sequencing sample was made of memory CD8+ T cells sorted from blood. Subset in this sample: CD45RO+ cells pooled with CCR7-negative TemRA cells. CDR3 nucleotide sequence: TGTGCCATCAGTGAGTCATATTTGCGGACTAGCGGGAGGGAACAATACTTC. This encodes CAISESYLRTSGREQYF.